The 8 T cell receptor beta chains presented below share a single source sample, sequenced in a study of early T cells in non-severe SARS-CoV-2 infection. Using its own MiXCR run on the 5' RACE reads, TCRdb lists one record per CDR3 protein. There are tens of thousands of distinct CDR3 sequences in the sample; about 4.9% occur only once, and under 6.5% lies in the top ten. The source material was whole blood, sampled at baseline. All receptors come from an adult who was a healthcare worker with PCR-confirmed SARS-CoV-2 infection or an uninfected control (not recorded which).

V gene TRBV10-3 combines with J gene TRBJ2-5; unclear D gene. The V end lost 8 bases, the J end lost 5 bases, and 12 bases lay between the germline ends. Germline CDR1 is ENHRY and CDR2 is SYGVKD. The CDR3 is 12 amino acids. This chain's CDR3 is CAISGTTETQYF. In DNA, the CDR3 is TGTGCCATCTCAGGCACCACGGAGACCCAGTACTTC.

The J gene is TRBJ1-6, the V gene TRBV11-2; D ambiguous. The germline V gene has CDR1 SGHAT and CDR2 FQNNGV. The CDR3 has 12 amino acids. V lost 5 bases and J 5 bases, leaving 4 bases between the germline ends. In nucleotides, the CDR3 is TGTGCCAGCAGCCTGGATAATTCACCCCTCCACTTT. Translated, it gives CASSLDNSPLHF.

This clonotype was counted at least ten times. CDR3 sequence: CASSLNPGETGNTIYF. As DNA, the CDR3 is TGTGCCAGCAGCCTAAATCCGGGGGAAACTGGAAACACCATATATTTT. The V and J genes are TRBV4-2 and TRBJ1-3; TRBD1 is a possible D gene (5 bases). Germline V gene lookup returns CDR1 LGHNA and CDR2 YNFKEQ. V was clipped by 4 bases and J by 2 bases, with 15 bases between them. The CDR3 extends over 16 amino acids.

This clonotype was observed many times. The genes are TRBV7-8 and TRBJ1-5, with D perhaps matching TRBD1 (5 bases). Germline CDR1 is SGHVS and CDR2 is FQNEAQ. The CDR3 is 14 residues long. Deletions cut 4 bases from V and 7 bases from J, with 14 bases between. The CDR3 sequence is CASSYWGEEQPQHF. In DNA, the CDR3 is TGTGCCAGCAGCTACTGGGGGGAGGAACAGCCCCAGCATTTT.

The table lists this clonotype with many counts. The chain joins TRBV29-1 to TRBJ2-6; D unresolved. This CDR3 has 16 amino acids. V lost 3 bases to trimming and J lost 0 bases, with 12 bases between them. In germline, CDR1 is SQVTM, CDR2 ANQGSEA. The CDR3 reads CSVESRLTSGANVLTF. CDR3 nucleotide sequence: TGCAGCGTTGAGTCCAGACTGACCTCTGGGGCCAACGTCCTGACTTTC.

This clonotype came up many times. The V and J genes are TRBV6-5 and TRBJ2-7; D is possibly TRBD1 or TRBD2 (6 bases each). The CDR3 loop spans 16 amino acids. V lost 5 bases to trimming and J lost 3 bases, with 20 bases between them. Per the germline V gene, CDR1 is MNHEY and CDR2 is SVGAGI. CDR3 nucleotide sequence: TGTGCCAGCAGTCGCGGGACACCTGGGAGTGGCTACGAGCAGTACTTC. Translated: CASSRGTPGSGYEQYF.

This clonotype was recorded at least ten times. The chain couples TRBV20-1 to TRBJ2-3, with D unclear. Germline lookup yields CDR1 DFQATT and CDR2 SNEGSKA (reference sequence). V lost 4 bases to trimming and J lost 3 bases, with 11 bases between them. This CDR3 region has 13 residues. The DNA for the CDR3 is TGCAGTGCTAATTACAGAAAAACAGATACGCAGTATTTT. This translates into CSANYRKTDTQYF.

This clonotype was found many times. The chain employs TRBV7-2 and TRBJ2-3; 10 nucleotides align to TRBD2. Trimming at V came to 5 bases and at J to 4 bases, leaving 3 bases not matched to a gene. This CDR3 comprises 14 residues. In germline, CDR1 is SGHTA, CDR2 FQGNSA. The CDR3 DNA is TGTGCCAGCAGCCCTAGCGGGAGCCCAGATACGCAGTATTTT. Translating it yields CASSPSGSPDTQYF.